This record concerns one T cell receptor (beta chain) sequence. Antigen: not known. The entry originates in a study of CD8 T cells in ankylosing spondylitis. Quantitative 5'-RACE with molecular barcodes was used to make the TCR beta libraries. TCRdb re-called the 5' RACE reads through MiXCR, storing one row per CDR3 protein. Here the sample spans under 250,000 distinct CDR3 sequences, roughly 25% being singletons. The V end was cut by 7 bases, the J end by 4 bases, with 10 bases between. CDR3 length: 11 residues. Germline CDR1 SQVTM, CDR2 ANQGSEA. Study findings and constraints: In ankylosing spondylitis patients, matched synovial fluid reportedly showed significant enrichment of disease-linked clones. In ankylosing spondylitis blood, a motif of roughly eight highly homologous TCR beta variants appeared characteristic. Disease-associated clonotypes exhibited CD8+ identity and were relatively infrequent in peripheral blood.

The sequencing input was blood, either unsorted or a sorted T cell fraction (not recorded which). The source of this sequence is a male donor with ankylosing spondylitis or in good health (not recorded which). This chain connects TRBV29-1 to TRBJ2-5; D is unresolved. CDR3: CSAPKGETQYF. The CDR3 DNA reads TGCAGCGCTCCGAAAGGAGAGACCCAGTACTTC.